This TCR beta chain comes out of a study of blood T cells in healthy people across ages. Study results and caveats: The diversity estimates, figures obtained from one million T cells, were considered underestimates.

A sample-barcoded 5' primer and a J-beta primer mix were used in a second PCR of roughly 7 to 11 cycles. MiXCR, run by TCRdb on the 5' RACE reads, gives a single entry per CDR3 protein. The repertoire holds under 1,000,000 distinct CDR3 sequences, with 35% to 60% as singletons. V gave up 7 bases and J gave up 1 base; unmatched junction bases: 12. Germline V gene lookup returns CDR1 MDHEN and CDR2 SYDVKM. This CDR3 spans 18 amino acids. In its sample, this clonotype was seen a few times. Its antigen remains unidentified. In terms of origin and age, donors were healthy Caucasian individuals from Russia aged 6 to 90. Each sample yielded at least 5.5 micrograms of PBMC total RNA.

What was sequenced was blood. The TCR comes from an older man in good health. The chain has TRBV28 and TRBJ2-1; 11 positions agree with TRBD2. The CDR3, as DNA: TGTGCCAGCAACCAACCGACTAGCGGGACCCCATCCTACAATGAGCAGTTCTTC. This sequence encodes CASNQPTSGTPSYNEQFF.